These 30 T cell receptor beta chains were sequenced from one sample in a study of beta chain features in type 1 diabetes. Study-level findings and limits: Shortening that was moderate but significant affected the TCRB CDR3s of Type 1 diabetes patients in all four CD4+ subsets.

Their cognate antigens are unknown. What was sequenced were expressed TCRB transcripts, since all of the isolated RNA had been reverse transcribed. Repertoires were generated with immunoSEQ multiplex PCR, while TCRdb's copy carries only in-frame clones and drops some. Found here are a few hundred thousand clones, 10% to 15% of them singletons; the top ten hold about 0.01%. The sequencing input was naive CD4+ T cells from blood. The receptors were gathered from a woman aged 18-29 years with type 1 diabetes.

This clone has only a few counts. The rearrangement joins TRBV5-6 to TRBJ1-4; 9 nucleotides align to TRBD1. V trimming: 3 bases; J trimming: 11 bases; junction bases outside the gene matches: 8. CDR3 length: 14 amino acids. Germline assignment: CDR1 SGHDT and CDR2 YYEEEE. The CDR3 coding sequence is TGTGCCAGCAGCTCCGGGACAGGGATAAAGAAACTGTTTTTT. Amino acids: CASSSGTGIKKLFF.

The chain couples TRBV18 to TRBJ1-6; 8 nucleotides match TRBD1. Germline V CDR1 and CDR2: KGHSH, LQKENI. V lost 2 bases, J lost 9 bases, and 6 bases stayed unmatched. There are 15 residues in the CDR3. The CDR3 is CASSPLTGEGSPLHF. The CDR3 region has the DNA TGTGCCAGCTCACCATTGACAGGGGAAGGTTCACCCCTCCACTTT. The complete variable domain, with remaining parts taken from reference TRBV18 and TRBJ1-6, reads NAGVMQNPRHLVRRRGQEARLRCSPMKGHSHVYWYRQLPEEGLKFMVYLQKENIIDESGMPKERFSAEFPKEGPSILRIQQVVRGDSAAYFCASSPLTGEGSPLHFGNGTRLTVT.

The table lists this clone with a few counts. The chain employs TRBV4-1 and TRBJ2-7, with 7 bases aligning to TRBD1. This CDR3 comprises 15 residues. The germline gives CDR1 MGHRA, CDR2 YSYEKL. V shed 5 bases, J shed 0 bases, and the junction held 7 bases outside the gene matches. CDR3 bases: TGCGCCAGCAGCATACGACAGGGTTTCTCCTACGAGCAGTACTTC. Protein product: CASSIRQGFSYEQYF.

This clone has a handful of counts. CDR3 region: CASSVGGYEQYF. DNA of the CDR3: TGTGCCAGTAGTGTCGGGGGGTACGAGCAGTACTTC. V gene TRBV19 combines with J gene TRBJ2-7; 7 nucleotides match TRBD2. There are 12 residues in the CDR3. The ends lost 5 bases at V and 4 bases at J; junction bases unmatched: 2. The germline V gene has CDR1 LNHDA and CDR2 SQIVND (reference sequence).

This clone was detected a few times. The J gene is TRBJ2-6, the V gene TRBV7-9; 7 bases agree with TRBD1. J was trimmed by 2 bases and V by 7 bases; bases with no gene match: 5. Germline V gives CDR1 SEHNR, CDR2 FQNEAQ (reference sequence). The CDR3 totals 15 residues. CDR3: CASTAQGAGANVLTF. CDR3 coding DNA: TGTGCCAGCACCGCTCAGGGGGCTGGGGCCAACGTCCTGACTTTC.

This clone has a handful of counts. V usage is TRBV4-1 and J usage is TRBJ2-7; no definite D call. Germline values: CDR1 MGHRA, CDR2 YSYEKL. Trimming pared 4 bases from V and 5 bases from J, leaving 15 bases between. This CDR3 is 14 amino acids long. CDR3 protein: CASSPILFRDEQYF. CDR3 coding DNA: TGCGCCAGCAGCCCAATCCTTTTCCGGGACGAGCAGTACTTC.

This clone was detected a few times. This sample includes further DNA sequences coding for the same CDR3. CDR3 protein: CASNGQNYGYTF. CDR3 sequence (DNA): TGTGCCAGCAACGGACAGAACTATGGCTACACCTTC. The V gene is TRBV2, the J gene TRBJ1-2, with D possibly being TRBD1 (6 bases). The V and J ends lost 7 bases and 2 bases respectively, with 8 bases between them. The CDR3 loop spans 12 amino acids. Germline V CDR1 and CDR2: SNHLY, FYNNEI.

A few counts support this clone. CDR3 bases: TGTGCCAGCAGCACCCCGAGACTGCGCCCAAACACTGAAGCTTTCTTT. Amino acid sequence: CASSTPRLRPNTEAFF. The rearrangement joins TRBV11-2 to TRBJ1-1; D not certain. Germline V gene lookup returns CDR1 SGHAT and CDR2 FQNNGV. This CDR3 spans 16 amino acids. V gave up 5 bases and J gave up 2 bases, with 18 bases separating them.

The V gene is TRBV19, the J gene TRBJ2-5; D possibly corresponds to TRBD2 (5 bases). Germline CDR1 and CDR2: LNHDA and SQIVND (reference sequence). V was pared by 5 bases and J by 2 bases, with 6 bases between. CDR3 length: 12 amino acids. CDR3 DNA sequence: TGTGCCAGTAGTTCGGGGCAAGAGACCCAGTACTTC. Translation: CASSSGQETQYF.

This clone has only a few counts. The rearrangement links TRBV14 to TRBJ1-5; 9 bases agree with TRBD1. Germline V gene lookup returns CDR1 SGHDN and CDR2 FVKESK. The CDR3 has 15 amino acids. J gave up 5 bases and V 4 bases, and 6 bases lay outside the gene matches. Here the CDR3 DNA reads TGTGCCAGCAGCCTGGGGACAGGGAGGGATCAGCCCCAGCATTTT. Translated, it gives CASSLGTGRDQPQHF.

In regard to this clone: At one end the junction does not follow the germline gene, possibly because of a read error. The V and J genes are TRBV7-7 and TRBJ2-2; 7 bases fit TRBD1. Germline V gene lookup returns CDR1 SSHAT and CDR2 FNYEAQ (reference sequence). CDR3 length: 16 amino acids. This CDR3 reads CASSSWGQTNTGELFF. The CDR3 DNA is TGTGCTAGCAGCTCTTGGGGACAGACTAACACCGGGGAGCTGTTTTTT.

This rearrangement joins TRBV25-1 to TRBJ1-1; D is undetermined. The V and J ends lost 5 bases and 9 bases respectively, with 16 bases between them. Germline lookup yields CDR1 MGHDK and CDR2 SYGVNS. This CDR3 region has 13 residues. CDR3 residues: CASSLRRTAKAFF. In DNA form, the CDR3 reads TGTGCCAGCAGTCTCCGGAGGACGGCCAAAGCTTTCTTT.

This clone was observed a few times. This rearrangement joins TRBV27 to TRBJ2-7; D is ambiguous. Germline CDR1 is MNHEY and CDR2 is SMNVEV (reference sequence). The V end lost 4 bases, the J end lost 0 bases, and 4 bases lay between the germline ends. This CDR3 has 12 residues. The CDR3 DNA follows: TGTGCCAGCAGTTCCCACTCCTACGAGCAGTACTTC. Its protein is CASSSHSYEQYF.

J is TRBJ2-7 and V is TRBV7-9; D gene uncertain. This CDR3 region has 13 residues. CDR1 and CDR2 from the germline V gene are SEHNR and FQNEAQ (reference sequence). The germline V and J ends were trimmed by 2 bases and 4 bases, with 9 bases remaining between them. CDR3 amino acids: CASSLTTTYEQYF. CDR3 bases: TGTGCCAGCAGCTTAACGACAACATACGAGCAGTACTTC.

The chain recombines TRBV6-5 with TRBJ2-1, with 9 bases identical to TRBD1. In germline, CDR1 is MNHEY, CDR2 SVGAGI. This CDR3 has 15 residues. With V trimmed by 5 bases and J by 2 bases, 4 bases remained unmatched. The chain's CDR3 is CASSKDRGPYNEQFF. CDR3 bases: TGTGCCAGCAGTAAGGACAGGGGCCCCTACAATGAGCAGTTCTTC.

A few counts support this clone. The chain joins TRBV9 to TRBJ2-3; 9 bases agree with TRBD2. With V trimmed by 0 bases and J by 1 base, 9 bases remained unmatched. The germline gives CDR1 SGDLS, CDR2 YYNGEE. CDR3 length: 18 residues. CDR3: CASSVAAASGIRTDTQYF. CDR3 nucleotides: TGTGCCAGCAGCGTAGCGGCGGCTAGCGGGATCCGCACAGATACGCAGTATTTT.

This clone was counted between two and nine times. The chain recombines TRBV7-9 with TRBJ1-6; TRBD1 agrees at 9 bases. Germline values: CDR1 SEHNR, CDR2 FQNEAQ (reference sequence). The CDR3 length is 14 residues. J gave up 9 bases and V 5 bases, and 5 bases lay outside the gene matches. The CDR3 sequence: CASSGRDRASPLHF. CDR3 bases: TGTGCCAGCAGCGGTAGGGACAGGGCTTCACCCCTCCACTTT.

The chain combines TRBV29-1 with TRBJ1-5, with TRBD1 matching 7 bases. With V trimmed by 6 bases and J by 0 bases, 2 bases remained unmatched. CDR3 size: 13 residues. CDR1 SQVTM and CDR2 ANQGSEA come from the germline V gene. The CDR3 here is CSVGQNSNQPQHF. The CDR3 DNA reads TGCAGCGTGGGACAGAATAGCAATCAGCCCCAGCATTTT. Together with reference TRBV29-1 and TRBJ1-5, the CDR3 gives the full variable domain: SAVISQKPSRDICQRGTSLTIQCQVDSQVTMMFWYRQQPGQSLTLIATANQGSEATYESGFVIDKFPISRPNLTFSTLTVSNMSPEDSSIYLCSVGQNSNQPQHFGDGTRLSIL.

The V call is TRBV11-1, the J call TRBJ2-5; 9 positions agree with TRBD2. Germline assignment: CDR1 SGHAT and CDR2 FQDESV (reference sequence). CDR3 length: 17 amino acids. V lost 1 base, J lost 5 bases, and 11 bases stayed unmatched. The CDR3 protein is CASSLGRRGRALETQYF. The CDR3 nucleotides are TGTGCCAGCAGCTTAGGGCGACGCGGGAGGGCTTTGGAGACCCAGTACTTC.

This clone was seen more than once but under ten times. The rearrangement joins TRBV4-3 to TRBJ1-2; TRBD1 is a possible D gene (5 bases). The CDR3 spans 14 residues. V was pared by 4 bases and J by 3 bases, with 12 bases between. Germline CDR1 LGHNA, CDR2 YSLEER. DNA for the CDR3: TGCGCCAGCAGCCTGGGGGGTTCAGACTATGGCTACACCTTC. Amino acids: CASSLGGSDYGYTF.

The CDR3 loop reads CSVEGGRQGGNYGYTF. In DNA form, the CDR3 reads TGCAGCGTTGAAGGAGGGCGACAGGGCGGCAACTATGGCTACACCTTC. The rearrangement uses TRBV29-1 and TRBJ1-2, with 7 positions matching TRBD1. The germline gives CDR1 SQVTM, CDR2 ANQGSEA. The CDR3 covers 16 residues. J gave up 2 bases and V 1 base, and 10 bases lay outside the gene matches.

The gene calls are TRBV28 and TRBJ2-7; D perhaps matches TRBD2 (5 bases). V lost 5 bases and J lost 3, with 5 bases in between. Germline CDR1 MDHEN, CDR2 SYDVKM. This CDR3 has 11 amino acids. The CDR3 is CASSRDYEQYF. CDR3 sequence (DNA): TGTGCCAGCAGTCGGGACTACGAGCAGTACTTC. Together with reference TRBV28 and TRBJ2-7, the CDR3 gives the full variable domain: DVKVTQSSRYLVKRTGEKVFLECVQDMDHENMFWYRQDPGLGLRLIYFSYDVKMKEKGDIPEGYSVSREKKERFSLILESASTNQTSMYLCASSRDYEQYFGPGTRLTVT.

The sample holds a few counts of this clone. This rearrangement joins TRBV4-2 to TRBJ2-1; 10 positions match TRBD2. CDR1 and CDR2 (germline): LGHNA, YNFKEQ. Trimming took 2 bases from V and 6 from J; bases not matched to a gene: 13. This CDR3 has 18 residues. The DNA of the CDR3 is TGTGCCAGCAGCCAAACCCCTAAAAGCGGGGGGGCTATCAATGAGCAGTTCTTC. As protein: CASSQTPKSGGAINEQFF.

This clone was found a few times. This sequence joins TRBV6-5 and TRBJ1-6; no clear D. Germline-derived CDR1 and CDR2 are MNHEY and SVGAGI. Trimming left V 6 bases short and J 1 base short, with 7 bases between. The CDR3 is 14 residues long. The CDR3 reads CASRKRSYNSPLHF. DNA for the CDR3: TGTGCCAGCAGGAAGAGGTCCTATAATTCACCCCTCCACTTT.

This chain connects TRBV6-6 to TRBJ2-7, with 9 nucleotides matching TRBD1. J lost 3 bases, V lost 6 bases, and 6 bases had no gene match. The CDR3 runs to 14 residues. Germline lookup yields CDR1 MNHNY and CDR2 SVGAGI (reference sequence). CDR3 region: CASRTGTGFYEQYF. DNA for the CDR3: TGTGCCAGCAGGACCGGGACAGGGTTCTACGAGCAGTACTTC.

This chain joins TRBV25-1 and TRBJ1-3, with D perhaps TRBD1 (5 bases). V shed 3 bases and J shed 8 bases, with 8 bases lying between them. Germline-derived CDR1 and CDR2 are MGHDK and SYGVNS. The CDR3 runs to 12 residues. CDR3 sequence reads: CASSDRVDTIYF. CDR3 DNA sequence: TGTGCCAGCAGTGACAGGGTGGACACCATATATTTT.

DNA for the CDR3: TGTGCCAGCAGCCGTCCCGGGACAGGAATGAACACTGAAGCTTTCTTT. It yields the protein CASSRPGTGMNTEAFF. This chain joins TRBV7-9 and TRBJ1-1; 8 bases are a match to TRBD1. Looked up from germline, CDR1 is SEHNR and CDR2 is FQNEAQ (reference sequence). CDR3 length: 16 residues. The junction had 8 bases not matched to a gene; V was cut back by 5 bases and J by 0 bases.

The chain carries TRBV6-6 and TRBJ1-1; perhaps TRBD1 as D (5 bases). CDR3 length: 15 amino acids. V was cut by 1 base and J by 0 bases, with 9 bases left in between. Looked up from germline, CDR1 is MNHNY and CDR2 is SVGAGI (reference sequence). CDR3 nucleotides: TGTGCCAGCAGTTACTTCACAGGCATGAACACTGAAGCTTTCTTT. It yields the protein CASSYFTGMNTEAFF.

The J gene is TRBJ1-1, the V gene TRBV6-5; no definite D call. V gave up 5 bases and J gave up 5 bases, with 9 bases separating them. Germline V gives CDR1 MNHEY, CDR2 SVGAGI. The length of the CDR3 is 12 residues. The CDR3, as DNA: TGTGCCAGCAGTCACGGCGGGACTGAAGCTTTCTTT. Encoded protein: CASSHGGTEAFF.

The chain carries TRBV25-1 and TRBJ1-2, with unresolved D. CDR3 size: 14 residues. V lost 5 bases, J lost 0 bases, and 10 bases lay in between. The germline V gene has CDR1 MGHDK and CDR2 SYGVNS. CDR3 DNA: TGTGCCAGCAGTACGGGTTACTCTAACTATGGCTACACCTTC. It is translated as CASSTGYSNYGYTF.